This T cell receptor beta chain originates from a study of identical twins. Overall study findings and caveats: In beta out-of-frame sequences, the excess sharing between twins was weaker. Cross-sectional statistical analysis was relied on for the conclusions, without the same donors being followed. While abundant cord blood beta clonotypes carried fewer insertions, memory repertoires showed no such pattern.

With no exceptions, donors were healthy Caucasians. TCRdb re-analysed the 5' RACE reads in MiXCR, keeping a single row per CDR3 protein. The repertoire consists of nearly 650,000 distinct CDR3 sequences, with less than 9% occurring once and the leading ten covering about 1.5%. This clonotype has more than one count but fewer than ten. As yet, its antigen is unknown. This CDR3 spans 15 amino acids. Trimming left V 4 bases short and J 1 base short, with 13 bases between. Germline CDR1 is DFQATT and CDR2 is SNEGSKA (reference sequence). These data are also associated with another study on yellow fever vaccine responses in identical twins.

The sequence came from a woman between 18 and 30 years old in good health. Sequencing was carried out using PBMCs. The chain employs TRBV20-1 and TRBJ2-2; tentative D call: TRBD1 (6 bases). For the CDR3, the DNA is TGCAGTGCTAAGATAGGACAGCTGAACACCGGGGAGCTGTTTTTT. Protein product: CSAKIGQLNTGELFF.